This T cell receptor beta chain was observed in a study of T cells after yellow fever vaccination. Overall study results and limits: Overlap between CD4 and CD8 compartments was detected for a small share of clonotypes. Booster samples showed a return of most primary-vaccination clones (about 97% CD4, 88% CD8). The secondary response was weaker but peaked faster, day 5 versus 15.

This clonotype turned up a few times. Its antigen is not known. The CDR3 has 16 residues. Between the trimmed V and J ends, which lost 0 bases and 0 bases, there was a span of 9 bases. CDR1 LGHNA and CDR2 YSLEER come from the germline V gene. 5'RACE template switching added a universal primer site and UMIs to TCR cDNA. TCRdb passed the 5' RACE reads through MiXCR, listing each CDR3 protein once. Of just under 600,000 distinct CDR3 sequences in the sample, about 14% were seen once. The material sequenced was PBMCs, taken on the day of the yellow fever booster vaccination. This receptor was taken from a man younger than 40 who received the YFV17D yellow fever vaccine. V is TRBV4-3 and J is TRBJ1-3, with D unclear. The CDR3 nucleotides read TGCGCCAGCAGCCAAGATCGTCAATCCTCTGGAAACACCATATATTTT. Protein sequence: CASSQDRQSSGNTIYF.